Below are 23 T cell receptor beta chains sequenced from a single sample in a study of glioma-infiltrating T cells. The iRepertoire nested amplicon-rescue multiplex PCR amplified TCR alpha and beta CDR3s from RNA. TCRdb reanalysed the multiplex PCR reads using MiXCR and keeps one entry per CDR3 protein. Here the sample spans approximately 190,000 distinct CDR3 sequences, approximately 30% being singletons. Source material: glioma tissue, nonneoplastic brain tissue, or PBMCs (not recorded which). The receptors derive from a human donor with low-grade glioma or glioblastoma, undergoing nonglioma brain surgery, or in good health (not recorded which).

About this clonotype itself: A much larger clone sits a single nucleotide away, making a read error possible. The J gene is TRBJ2-5, the V gene TRBV28; 8 bases agree with TRBD1. Looked up from germline, CDR1 is MDHEN and CDR2 is SYDVKM. This CDR3 comprises 15 residues. The J segment lost 3 bases and the V segment lost 6 bases, leaving 9 bases of the junction unmatched. In DNA form, the CDR3 reads TGTGCCAGCAGCCCCAAGACAGGGGACAAAGAGACCCAGTACTTC. It codes for CASSPKTGDKETQYF.

This clonotype showed up just once. This may arise from a read error, as a much more abundant clone is one base away. The chain has TRBV4-1 and TRBJ2-5; D gene ambiguous. Looked up from germline, CDR1 is MGHRA and CDR2 is YSYEKL. This CDR3 region has 15 residues. CDR3 loop: CASRQVIDVQETQYF. CDR3 nucleotide sequence: TGCGCCAGCAGACAAGTTATAGACGTACAAGAGACCCAGTACTTC.

This clonotype was seen repeatedly, ten times or more. This chain connects TRBV4-3 to TRBJ2-5; D call uncertain. The CDR3 runs 13 residues. Germline lookup yields CDR1 LGHNA and CDR2 YSLEER. Trimming cost V 0 bases and J 4 bases, with 6 bases left between them. The CDR3 region is CASSQDSRETQYF. The CDR3 bases are TGCGCCAGCAGCCAAGACTCCCGAGAGACCCAGTACTTC.

Concerning this clonotype itself: At one of its ends the junction is not consistent with the germline gene, which may arise from a read error. Here the CDR3 DNA reads TGTGCCAGCAGTTCACATGGGTGTTCCACTGACGCTTTCTTT. Translation gives CASSSHGCSTDAFF. The chain combines TRBV6-2 or TRBV6-3 with TRBJ1-1; the D is unclear. The CDR3 is 14 amino acids. Germline loops: CDR1 MNHEY, CDR2 SVGEGT.

As to this clonotype: Being one base from a much bigger clone, this may be a read error. The chain combines TRBV7-2 with TRBJ2-7; tentatively, D is TRBD2 (5 bases). The germline gives CDR1 SGHTA, CDR2 FQGNSA. The CDR3 spans 15 residues. CDR3 amino acids: CASSSPDKGAYEHYF. CDR3 in DNA: TGTGCCAGCAGCTCACCCGACAAGGGAGCCTACGAGCATTACTTC.

The genes are TRBV5-4 and TRBJ2-7, with TRBD2 as a possible D gene (5 bases). Germline V lookup: CDR1 SGHNT, CDR2 YYREEE (reference sequence). The CDR3 totals 14 residues. V lost 5 bases, J lost 2 bases, and 14 bases lay in between. CDR3 protein: CASRLGLPAYEQYF. The CDR3 DNA reads as TGTGCCAGCAGACTTGGACTCCCCGCCTACGAGCAGTACTTC.

Here the CDR3 DNA reads TGCGCCAGCAGCTTGGTAAGCGCTCCCGGAGAGACCCAGTACTTC. Translation: CASSLVSAPGETQYF. This rearrangement joins TRBV5-1 to TRBJ2-5; D gene unclear. The germline V gene has CDR1 SGHRS and CDR2 YFSETQ. Deletions cut 0 bases from V and 4 bases from J, with 13 bases between. This CDR3 contains 15 residues.

At least ten counts were recorded for this clonotype. This chain uses TRBV14 with TRBJ1-1, with TRBD1 matching 8 bases. The germline V gene encodes CDR1 SGHDN and CDR2 FVKESK. With V trimmed by 1 base and J by 10 bases, 2 bases remained unmatched. CDR3 length: 12 amino acids. The CDR3 sequence is CASSQGDRRAFF. The CDR3 DNA sequence: TGTGCCAGCAGCCAAGGGGACAGGAGAGCTTTCTTT. Based on the CDR3 plus reference TRBV14 and TRBJ1-1, the full variable domain is EAGVTQFPSHSVIEKGQTVTLRCDPISGHDNLYWYRRVMGKEIKFLLHFVKESKQDESGMPNNRFLAERTGGTYSTLKVQPAELEDSGVYFCASSQGDRRAFFGQGTRLTVV.

This clonotype appeared many times. The CDR3, as DNA: TGTGCCAGCAGTTTAGTCGCCGAACACGGGGTCTCTCAGCCCCAGCATTTT. Protein sequence: CASSLVAEHGVSQPQHF. The genes are TRBV12-3 or TRBV12-4 and TRBJ1-5, with D uncertain. With 1 base removed from V and 6 bases from J, the gap between germline ends came to 19 bases. This CDR3 spans 17 amino acids.

In the case of this clonotype: A read error is possible here, since a much larger clone lies one base away. This sequence joins TRBV6-2 or TRBV6-3 and TRBJ2-1; 7 bases align to TRBD1. The CDR3 is 16 amino acids. Germline V gene sequence: CDR1 MNHEY, CDR2 SVGEGT. The V and J ends lost 2 bases and 0 bases, in that order; junction bases with no gene match: 4. The CDR3 protein is CASSYPTGSSYNEQFF. CDR3 bases: TGTGCCAGCAGTTACCCGACAGGGAGCTCCTACAATGAGCAGTTCTTC.

The J gene is TRBJ2-3, the V gene TRBV29-1; 9 bases match TRBD1. This CDR3 has 13 amino acids. In germline, CDR1 is SQVTM, CDR2 ANQGSEA. Trimming cost V 4 bases and J 5 bases; bases outside gene matches: 4. The CDR3 DNA is TGCAGCGTTGGGGACAGGGCTAAAGATACGCAGTATTTT. It encodes CSVGDRAKDTQYF.

In the case of this clonotype: An end of the junction differs from the germline gene, which may be a read error. The V and J genes are TRBV15 and TRBJ2-5; D remains unclear. The CDR3 is made up of 14 amino acids. Germline values: CDR1 LNHNV, CDR2 YYDKDF (reference sequence). CDR3 nucleotide sequence: TGTGCCTCCAGCAGAGATCTGTGGCAAGAGACCCAGTACTTC. This gives the protein CASSRDLWQETQYF.

This clonotype has a count of ten or more. J is TRBJ1-2 and V is TRBV28, with 10 positions matching TRBD1. Germline V lookup: CDR1 MDHEN, CDR2 SYDVKM. The CDR3 has 17 amino acids. Trimming at V came to 5 bases and at J to 0 bases, leaving 9 bases not matched to a gene. CDR3 sequence (DNA): TGTGCCAGCAGTCCGCCGGGACAGGGGCGAGCTAACTATGGCTACACCTTC. Encoded protein: CASSPPGQGRANYGYTF.

This clonotype has at least ten counts. The V gene is TRBV20-1, the J gene TRBJ2-5, with no clear D. V lost 3 bases, J lost 0 bases, and 8 bases lay in between. The CDR3 has 13 amino acids. Looked up from germline, CDR1 is DFQATT and CDR2 is SNEGSKA (reference sequence). CDR3 protein: CSARGQDQETQYF. CDR3 nucleotides: TGCAGTGCTAGGGGCCAGGACCAAGAGACCCAGTACTTC.

The chain joins TRBV24-1 to TRBJ2-5; D is possibly TRBD2 (5 bases). Germline loops: CDR1 KGHDR, CDR2 SFDVKD. The V and J ends lost 2 bases and 6 bases respectively, with 9 bases between them. The CDR3 totals 13 residues. The DNA of the CDR3 is TGTGCCACCAGTGATTGGGAGAGGAAGACCCAGTACTTC. This codes for CATSDWERKTQYF.

This clonotype showed up just once. A much more abundant neighbour one base away suggests this may be a read error. The rearrangement joins TRBV29-1 to TRBJ1-1; D perhaps matches TRBD1 (5 bases). Trimming stripped 5 bases from V and 10 bases from J, with 14 bases between. CDR3 length equals 11 residues. Germline lookup yields CDR1 SQVTM and CDR2 ANQGSEA. CDR3 nucleotides: TGCAGCGTTACGGGGCCGGGTGGAGCTTTCTTT. Protein sequence: CSVTGPGGAFF.

This clonotype was counted ten times or more. The J gene is TRBJ2-5, the V gene TRBV10-3; D may be TRBD2 (6 bases). The CDR3 totals 13 residues. Germline V lookup: CDR1 ENHRY, CDR2 SYGVKD. V gave up 10 bases and J gave up 1 base, with 13 bases separating them. The CDR3 spells CATSRRGQETQYF. Here the CDR3 DNA reads TGTGCCACATCTAGGCGGGGCCAAGAGACCCAGTACTTC.

This clonotype was counted a single time. This rearrangement joins TRBV29-1 to TRBJ2-7; D is unclear. The CDR3 runs to 12 residues. Germline values: CDR1 SQVTM, CDR2 ANQGSEA. With 7 bases removed from V and 2 bases from J, the gap between germline ends came to 12 bases. CDR3 DNA: TGCAGCGCTATGACTGCGGCCTACGAGCAGTACTTC. Its protein is CSAMTAAYEQYF.

Many counts were recorded for this clonotype. The chain links TRBV7-8 to TRBJ1-1; D gene uncertain. Deletions cut 2 bases from V and 0 bases from J, with 4 bases between. CDR3 length: 13 amino acids. Germline V gene lookup returns CDR1 SGHVS and CDR2 FQNEAQ. The CDR3 here is CASSLSLNTEAFF. The CDR3 DNA sequence: TGTGCCAGCAGCTTATCTTTGAACACTGAAGCTTTCTTT. The variable domain in full, completed from reference TRBV7-8 and TRBJ1-1, reads GAGVSQSPRYKVAKRGQDVALRCDPISGHVSLFWYQQALGQGPEFLTYFQNEAQLDKSGLPSDRFFAERPEGSVSTLKIQRTQQEDSAVYLCASSLSLNTEAFFGQGTRLTVV.

About this clonotype: Possible read error: a much larger clone is one base away. This chain uses TRBV19 with TRBJ1-1; D is uncertain. Trimming shortened V by 3 bases and J by 0 bases, and 14 bases separated the two germline ends. The length of the CDR3 is 16 residues. Germline CDR1 is LNHDA and CDR2 is SQIVND (reference sequence). The CDR3 bases are TGTGCCAGTAGTATCAATTCTTGGAGACTGAACACTGAAGCTTTCTTT. The encoded protein is CASSINSWRLNTEAFF.

About this clonotype: Its ends do not fully match the called genes, so a read error is possible. The rearrangement links TRBV6-5 to TRBJ2-3, with a weak D call TRBD1 (5 bases). The CDR3 loop spans 17 amino acids. Germline CDR1 is MNHEY and CDR2 is SVGAGI. The CDR3 DNA reads as TGTGCCATCAGTTACGGTCCCGCAGGGCCTGGCGCAGATACGCAGTATTTT. It codes for CAISYGPAGPGADTQYF.

Turning to this clonotype: At one boundary the junction diverges from the germline segment, which might be a read error. The CDR3 region is CDSRTGTDNSPLNF. The CDR3 bases are TGTGACAGCAGGACCGGGACAGATAATTCACCCCTCAACTTT. V is TRBV25-1 and J is TRBJ1-6; 7 bases line up with TRBD1. Germline loops: CDR1 MGHDK, CDR2 SYGVNS. There are 14 residues in the CDR3.

In regard to this clonotype: At one of its ends the junction is not consistent with the germline gene, which may arise from a read error. The V gene is TRBV6-1, the J gene TRBJ2-1; the D gene is possibly TRBD1 (5 bases). The CDR3 contains 13 residues. Germline-derived CDR1 and CDR2 are MNHNS and SASEGT. The CDR3 bases are TGTGCCAGCATCTACAGGTCCTGGGATGAGCAGTTCTTT. It encodes CASIYRSWDEQFF.